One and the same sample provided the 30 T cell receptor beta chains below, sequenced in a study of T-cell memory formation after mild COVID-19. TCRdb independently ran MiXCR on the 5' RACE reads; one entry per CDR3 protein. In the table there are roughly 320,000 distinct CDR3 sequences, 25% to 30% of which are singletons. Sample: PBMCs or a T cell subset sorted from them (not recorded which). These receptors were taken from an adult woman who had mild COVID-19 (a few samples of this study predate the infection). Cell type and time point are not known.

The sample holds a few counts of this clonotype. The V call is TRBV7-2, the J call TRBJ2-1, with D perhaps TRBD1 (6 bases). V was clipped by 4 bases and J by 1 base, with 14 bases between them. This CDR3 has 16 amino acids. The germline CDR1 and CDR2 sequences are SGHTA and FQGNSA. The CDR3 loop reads CASSSRRGRSYNEQFF. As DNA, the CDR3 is TGTGCCAGCAGCTCTCGCAGGGGACGATCCTACAATGAGCAGTTCTTC.

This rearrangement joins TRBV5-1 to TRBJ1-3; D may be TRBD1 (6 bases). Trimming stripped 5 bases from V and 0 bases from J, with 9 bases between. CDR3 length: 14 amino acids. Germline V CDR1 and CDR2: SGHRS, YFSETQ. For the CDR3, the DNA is TGCGCCAGCAGTGACAGGACCTCTGGAAACACCATATATTTT. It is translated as CASSDRTSGNTIYF.

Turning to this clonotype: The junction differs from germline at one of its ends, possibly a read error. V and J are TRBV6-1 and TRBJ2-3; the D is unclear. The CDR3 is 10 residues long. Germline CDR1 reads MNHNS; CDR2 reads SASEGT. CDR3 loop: CASSESVTSF. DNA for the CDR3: TGTGCCAGCAGTGAAAGCGTCACTTCTTTT.

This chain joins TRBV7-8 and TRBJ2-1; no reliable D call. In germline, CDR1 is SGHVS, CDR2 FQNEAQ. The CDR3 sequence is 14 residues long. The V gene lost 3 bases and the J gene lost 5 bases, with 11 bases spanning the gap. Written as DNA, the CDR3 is TGTGCCAGCAGCTTTATTATAGGGAACAATGAGCAGTTCTTC. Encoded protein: CASSFIIGNNEQFF.

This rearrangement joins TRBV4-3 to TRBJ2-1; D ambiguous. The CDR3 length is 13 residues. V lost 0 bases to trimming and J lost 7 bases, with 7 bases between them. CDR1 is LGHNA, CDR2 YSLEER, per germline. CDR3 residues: CASSQELRNEQFF. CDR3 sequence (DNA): TGCGCCAGCAGCCAAGAATTGCGGAATGAGCAGTTCTTC.

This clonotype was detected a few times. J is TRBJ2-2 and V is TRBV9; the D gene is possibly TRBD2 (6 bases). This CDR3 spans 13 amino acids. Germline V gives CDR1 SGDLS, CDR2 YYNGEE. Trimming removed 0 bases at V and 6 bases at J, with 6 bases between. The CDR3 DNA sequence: TGTGCCAGCAGCGTAGGGGGGGCCGGGGAGCTGTTTTTT. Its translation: CASSVGGAGELFF.

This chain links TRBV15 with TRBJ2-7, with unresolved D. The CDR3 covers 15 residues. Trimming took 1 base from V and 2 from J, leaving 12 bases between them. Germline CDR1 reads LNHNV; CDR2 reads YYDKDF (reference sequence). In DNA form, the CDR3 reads TGTGCCACCAGCAGAGCTCGGTCAGGTCCCTACGAGCAGTACTTC. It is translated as CATSRARSGPYEQYF.

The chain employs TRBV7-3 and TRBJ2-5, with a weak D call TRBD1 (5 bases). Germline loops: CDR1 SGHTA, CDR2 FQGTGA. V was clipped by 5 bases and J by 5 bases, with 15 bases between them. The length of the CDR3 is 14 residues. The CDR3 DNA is TGTGCCAGCAGCCGCGGTGGGGCATTGGAGACCCAGTACTTC. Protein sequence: CASSRGGALETQYF.

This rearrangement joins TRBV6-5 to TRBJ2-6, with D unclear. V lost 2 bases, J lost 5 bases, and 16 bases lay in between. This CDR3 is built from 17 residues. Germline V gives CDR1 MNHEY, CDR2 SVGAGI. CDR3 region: CASSYRTAAGWANVLTF. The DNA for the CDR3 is TGTGCCAGCAGTTACCGGACGGCCGCTGGTTGGGCCAACGTCCTGACTTTC.

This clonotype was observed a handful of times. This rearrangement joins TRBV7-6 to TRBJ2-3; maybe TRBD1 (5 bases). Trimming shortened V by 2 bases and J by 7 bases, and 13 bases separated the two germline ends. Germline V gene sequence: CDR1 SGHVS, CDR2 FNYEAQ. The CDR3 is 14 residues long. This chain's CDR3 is CASSLRAGLNTQYF. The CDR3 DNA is TGTGCCAGCAGCTTAAGGGCAGGGCTGAATACGCAGTATTTT.

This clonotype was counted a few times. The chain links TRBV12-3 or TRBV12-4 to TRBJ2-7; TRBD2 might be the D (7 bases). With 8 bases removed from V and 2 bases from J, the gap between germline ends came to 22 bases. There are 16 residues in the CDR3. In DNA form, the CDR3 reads TGTGCCAGCGGGGACCTCTCTGGGGGGGGCACCTACGAGCAGTACTTC. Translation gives CASGDLSGGGTYEQYF.

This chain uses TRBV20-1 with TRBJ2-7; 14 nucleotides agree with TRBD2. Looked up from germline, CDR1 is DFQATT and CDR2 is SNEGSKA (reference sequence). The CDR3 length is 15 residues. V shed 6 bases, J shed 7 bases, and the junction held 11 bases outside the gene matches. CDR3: CSAPAGTSGSGEQYF. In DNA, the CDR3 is TGCAGTGCCCCAGCCGGGACTAGCGGGAGTGGGGAGCAGTACTTC.

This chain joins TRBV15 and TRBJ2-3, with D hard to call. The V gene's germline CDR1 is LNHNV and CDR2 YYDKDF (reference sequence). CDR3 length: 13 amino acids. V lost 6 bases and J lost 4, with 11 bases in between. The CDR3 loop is CATRYSPADTQYF. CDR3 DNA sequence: TGTGCCACCAGGTATTCGCCGGCAGATACGCAGTATTTT.

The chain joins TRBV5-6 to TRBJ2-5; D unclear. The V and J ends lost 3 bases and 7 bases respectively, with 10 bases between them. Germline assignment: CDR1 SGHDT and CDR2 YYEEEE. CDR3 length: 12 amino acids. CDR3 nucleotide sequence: TGTGCCAGCAGCTACCGCTCGGGGACCCAGTACTTC. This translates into CASSYRSGTQYF.

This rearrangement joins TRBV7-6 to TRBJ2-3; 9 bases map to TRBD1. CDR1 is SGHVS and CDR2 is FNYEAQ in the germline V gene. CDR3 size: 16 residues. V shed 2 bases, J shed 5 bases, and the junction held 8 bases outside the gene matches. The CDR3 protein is CASSLRGQGLEDTQYF. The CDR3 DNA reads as TGTGCCAGCAGCTTACGAGGACAGGGGTTGGAAGATACGCAGTATTTT. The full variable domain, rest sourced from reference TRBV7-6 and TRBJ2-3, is GAGVSQSPRYKVTKRGQDVALRCDPISGHVSLYWYRQALGQGPEFLTYFNYEAQQDKSGLPNDRFSAERPEGSISTLTIQRTEQRDSAMYRCASSLRGQGLEDTQYFGPGTRLTVL.

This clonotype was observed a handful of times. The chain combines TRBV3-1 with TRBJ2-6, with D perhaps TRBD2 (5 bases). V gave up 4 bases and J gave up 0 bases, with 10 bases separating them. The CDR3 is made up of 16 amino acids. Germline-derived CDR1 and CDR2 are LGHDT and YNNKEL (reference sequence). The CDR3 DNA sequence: TGTGCCAGCAGCCGAGGGCTGACCTCTGGGGCCAACGTCCTGACTTTC. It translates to CASSRGLTSGANVLTF.

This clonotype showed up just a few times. The CDR3 loop is CASRTSRGEQFF. DNA of the CDR3: TGTGCCAGTAGGACTAGTCGGGGTGAGCAGTTCTTC. V usage is TRBV19 and J usage is TRBJ2-1, with D possibly TRBD2 on 6 matching bases. The length of the CDR3 is 12 residues. The V gene's germline CDR1 is LNHDA and CDR2 SQIVND (reference sequence). Trimming took 6 bases from V and 9 from J, leaving 12 bases between them. Supplemented by reference TRBV19 and TRBJ2-1, the full variable domain reads DGGITQSPKYLFRKEGQNVTLSCEQNLNHDAMYWYRQDPGQGLRLIYYSQIVNDFQKGDIAEGYSVSREKKESFPLTVTSAQKNPTAFYLCASRTSRGEQFFGPGTRLTVL.

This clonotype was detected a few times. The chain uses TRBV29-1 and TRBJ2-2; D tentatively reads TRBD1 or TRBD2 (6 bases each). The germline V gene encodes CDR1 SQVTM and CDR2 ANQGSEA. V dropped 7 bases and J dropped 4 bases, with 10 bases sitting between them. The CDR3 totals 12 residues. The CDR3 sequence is CSAGGGTGELFF. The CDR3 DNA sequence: TGCAGCGCCGGGGGCGGCACCGGGGAGCTGTTTTTT.

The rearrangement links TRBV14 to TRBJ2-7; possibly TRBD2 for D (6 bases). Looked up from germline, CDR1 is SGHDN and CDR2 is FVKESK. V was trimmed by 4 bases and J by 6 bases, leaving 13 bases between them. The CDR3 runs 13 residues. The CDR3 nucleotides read TGTGCCAGCAGCCGGGGGGAACTAGGCGAGCAGTACTTC. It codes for CASSRGELGEQYF.

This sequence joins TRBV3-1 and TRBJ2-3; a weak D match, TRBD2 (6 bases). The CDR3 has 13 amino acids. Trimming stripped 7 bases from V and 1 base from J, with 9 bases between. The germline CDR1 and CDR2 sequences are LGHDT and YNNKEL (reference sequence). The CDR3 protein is CASNREGTDTQYF. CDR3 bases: TGTGCCAGCAATAGGGAGGGCACAGATACGCAGTATTTT.

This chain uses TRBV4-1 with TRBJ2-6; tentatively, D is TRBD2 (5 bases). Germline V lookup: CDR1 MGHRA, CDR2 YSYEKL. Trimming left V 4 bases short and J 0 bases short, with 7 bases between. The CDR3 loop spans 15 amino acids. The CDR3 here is CASSRGVSGANVLTF. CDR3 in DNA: TGCGCCAGCAGCCGGGGAGTCTCTGGGGCCAACGTCCTGACTTTC.

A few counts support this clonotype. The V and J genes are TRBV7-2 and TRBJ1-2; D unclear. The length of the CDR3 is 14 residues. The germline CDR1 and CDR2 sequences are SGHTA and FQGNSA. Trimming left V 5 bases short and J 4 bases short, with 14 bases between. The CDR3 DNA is TGTGCCAGCAGCCCCGGCCGAAACATCTATGGCTACACCTTC. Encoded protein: CASSPGRNIYGYTF. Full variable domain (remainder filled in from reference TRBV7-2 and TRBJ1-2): GAGVSQSPSNKVTEKGKDVELRCDPISGHTALYWYRQSLGQGLEFLIYFQGNSAPDKSGLPSDRFSAERTGGSVSTLTIQRTQQEDSAVYLCASSPGRNIYGYTFGSGTRLTVV.

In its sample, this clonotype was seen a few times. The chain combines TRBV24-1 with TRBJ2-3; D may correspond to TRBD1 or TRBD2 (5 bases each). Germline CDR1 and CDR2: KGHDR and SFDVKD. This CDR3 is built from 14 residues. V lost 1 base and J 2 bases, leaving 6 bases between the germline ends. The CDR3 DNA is TGTGCCACCAGTGATTTAGGGACCACAGATACGCAGTATTTT. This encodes CATSDLGTTDTQYF.

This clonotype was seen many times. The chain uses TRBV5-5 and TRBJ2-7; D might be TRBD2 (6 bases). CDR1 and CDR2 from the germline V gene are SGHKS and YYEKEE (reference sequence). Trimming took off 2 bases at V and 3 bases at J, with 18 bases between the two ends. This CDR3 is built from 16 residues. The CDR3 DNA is TGTGCCAGCAGCTTCTGGAGGCGGGACCTTAGCTACGAGCAGTACTTC. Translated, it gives CASSFWRRDLSYEQYF.

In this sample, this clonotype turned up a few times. This CDR3 is CASSPGGRADTQYF. CDR3 coding DNA: TGTGCCAGCTCACCGGGGGGCAGAGCAGATACGCAGTATTTT. This sequence joins TRBV18 and TRBJ2-3, with D perhaps TRBD1 or TRBD2 (6 bases each). CDR1 KGHSH and CDR2 LQKENI come from the germline V gene. CDR3 size: 14 residues. V dropped 3 bases and J dropped 4 bases, with 11 bases sitting between them. The variable domain in full, with the rest retrieved from reference TRBV18 and TRBJ2-3, is NAGVMQNPRHLVRRRGQEARLRCSPMKGHSHVYWYRQLPEEGLKFMVYLQKENIIDESGMPKERFSAEFPKEGPSILRIQQVVRGDSAAYFCASSPGGRADTQYFGPGTRLTVL.

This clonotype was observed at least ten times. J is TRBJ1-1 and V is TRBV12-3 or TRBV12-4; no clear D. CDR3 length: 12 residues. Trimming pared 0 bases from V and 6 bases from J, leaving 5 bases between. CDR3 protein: CASSLARAEAFF. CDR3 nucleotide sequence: TGTGCCAGCAGTTTAGCGAGGGCTGAAGCTTTCTTT.

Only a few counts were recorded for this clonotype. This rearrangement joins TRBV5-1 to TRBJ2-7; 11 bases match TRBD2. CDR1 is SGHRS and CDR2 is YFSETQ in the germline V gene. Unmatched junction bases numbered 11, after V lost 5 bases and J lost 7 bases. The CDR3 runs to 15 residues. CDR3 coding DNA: TGCGCCAGCAGGCCCACTAGCGGGGGCGTCGGGGAGCAGTACTTC. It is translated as CASRPTSGGVGEQYF.

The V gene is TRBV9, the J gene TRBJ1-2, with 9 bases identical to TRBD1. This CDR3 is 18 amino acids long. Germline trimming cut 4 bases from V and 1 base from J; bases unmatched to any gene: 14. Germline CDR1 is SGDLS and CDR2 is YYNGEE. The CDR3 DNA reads TGTGCCAGCAGCCCTCAGGACAGGGGTGCGACGGGTAACTATGGCTACACCTTC. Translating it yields CASSPQDRGATGNYGYTF.

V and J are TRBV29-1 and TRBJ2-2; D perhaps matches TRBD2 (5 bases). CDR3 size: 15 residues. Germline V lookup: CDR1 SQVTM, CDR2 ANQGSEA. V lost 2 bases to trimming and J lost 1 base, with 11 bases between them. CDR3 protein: CSVETGFRNTGELFF. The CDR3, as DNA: TGCAGCGTTGAAACGGGGTTCCGGAACACCGGGGAGCTGTTTTTT.

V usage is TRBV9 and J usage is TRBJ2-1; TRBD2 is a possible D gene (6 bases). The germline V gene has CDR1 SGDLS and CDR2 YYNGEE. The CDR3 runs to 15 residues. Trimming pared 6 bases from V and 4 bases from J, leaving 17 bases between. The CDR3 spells CASNHGGDFYNEQFF. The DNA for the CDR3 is TGTGCCAGCAATCACGGGGGAGATTTTTACAATGAGCAGTTCTTC.